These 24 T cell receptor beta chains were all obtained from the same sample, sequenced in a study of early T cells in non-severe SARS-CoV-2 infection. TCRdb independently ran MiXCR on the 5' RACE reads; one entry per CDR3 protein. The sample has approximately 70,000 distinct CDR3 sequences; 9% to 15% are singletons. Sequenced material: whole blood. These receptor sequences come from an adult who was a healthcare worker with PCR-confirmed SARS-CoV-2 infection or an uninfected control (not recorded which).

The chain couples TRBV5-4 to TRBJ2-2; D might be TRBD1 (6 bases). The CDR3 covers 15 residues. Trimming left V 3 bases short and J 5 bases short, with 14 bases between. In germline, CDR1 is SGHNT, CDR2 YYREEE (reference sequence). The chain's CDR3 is CASSWAGVSTGELFF. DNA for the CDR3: TGTGCCAGCAGCTGGGCAGGGGTGTCAACCGGGGAGCTGTTTTTT.

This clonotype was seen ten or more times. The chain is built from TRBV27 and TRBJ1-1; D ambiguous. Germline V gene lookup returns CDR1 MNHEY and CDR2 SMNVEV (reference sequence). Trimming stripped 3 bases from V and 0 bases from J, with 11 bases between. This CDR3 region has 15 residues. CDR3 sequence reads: CASSFQAGLNTEAFF. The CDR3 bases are TGTGCCAGCAGTTTTCAGGCTGGACTGAACACTGAAGCTTTCTTT.

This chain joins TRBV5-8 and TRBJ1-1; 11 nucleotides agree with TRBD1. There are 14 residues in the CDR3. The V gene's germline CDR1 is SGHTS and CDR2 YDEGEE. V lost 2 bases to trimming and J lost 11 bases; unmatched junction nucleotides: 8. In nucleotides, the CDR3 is TGTGCCAGCAGCTTTGGACAGGGGGCGGTGCAGGCTTTCTTT. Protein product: CASSFGQGAVQAFF.

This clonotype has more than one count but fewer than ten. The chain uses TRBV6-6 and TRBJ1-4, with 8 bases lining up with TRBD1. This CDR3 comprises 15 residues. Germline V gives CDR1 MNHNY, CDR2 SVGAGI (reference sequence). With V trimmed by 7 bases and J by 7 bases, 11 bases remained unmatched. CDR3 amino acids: CASTSGQGYAEKLFF. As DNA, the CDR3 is TGTGCCAGCACCTCAGGACAGGGATACGCTGAAAAACTGTTTTTT.

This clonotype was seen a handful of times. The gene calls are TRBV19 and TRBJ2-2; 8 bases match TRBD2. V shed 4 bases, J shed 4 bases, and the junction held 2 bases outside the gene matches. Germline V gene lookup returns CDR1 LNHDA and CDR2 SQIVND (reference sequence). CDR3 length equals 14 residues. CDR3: CASSSGRPTGELFF. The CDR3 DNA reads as TGTGCCAGTAGTAGCGGGAGGCCCACCGGGGAGCTGTTTTTT.

The CDR3 sequence: CAWSTGLAGDTQYF. CDR3 DNA: TGTGCCTGGAGTACAGGACTAGCGGGAGATACGCAGTATTTT. V and J are TRBV30 and TRBJ2-3, with 11 positions matching TRBD2. The CDR3 contains 14 residues. V shed 2 bases and J 5 bases; nucleotides not matched to a gene: 3. The germline V gene encodes CDR1 GTSNPN and CDR2 SVGIG (reference sequence).

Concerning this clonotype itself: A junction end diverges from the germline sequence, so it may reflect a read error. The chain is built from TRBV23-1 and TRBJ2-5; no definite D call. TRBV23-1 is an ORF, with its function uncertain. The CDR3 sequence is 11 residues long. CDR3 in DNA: TGCGCCAGCTGGCTCGACTGGACCCCCGGCTTC. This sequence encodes CASWLDWTPGF.

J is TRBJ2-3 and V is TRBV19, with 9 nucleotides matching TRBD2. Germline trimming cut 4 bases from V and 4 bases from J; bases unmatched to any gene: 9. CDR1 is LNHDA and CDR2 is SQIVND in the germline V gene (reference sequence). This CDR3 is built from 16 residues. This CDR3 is CASSTTGTSRADTQYF. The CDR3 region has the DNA TGTGCCAGTAGTACTACCGGGACTAGCAGGGCAGATACGCAGTATTTT.

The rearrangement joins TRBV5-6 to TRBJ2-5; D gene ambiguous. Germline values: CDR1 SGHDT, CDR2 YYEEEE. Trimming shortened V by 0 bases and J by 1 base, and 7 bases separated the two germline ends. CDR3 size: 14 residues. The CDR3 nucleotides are TGTGCCAGCAGCTTGGATTCGGCCCAAGAGACCCAGTACTTC. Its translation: CASSLDSAQETQYF.

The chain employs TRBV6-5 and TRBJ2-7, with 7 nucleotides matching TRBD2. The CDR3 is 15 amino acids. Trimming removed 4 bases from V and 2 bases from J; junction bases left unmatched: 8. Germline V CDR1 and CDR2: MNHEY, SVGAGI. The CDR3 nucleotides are TGTGCCAGCAGTTCCCCGGGGAGGGCGACCTACGAGCAGTACTTC. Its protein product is CASSSPGRATYEQYF.

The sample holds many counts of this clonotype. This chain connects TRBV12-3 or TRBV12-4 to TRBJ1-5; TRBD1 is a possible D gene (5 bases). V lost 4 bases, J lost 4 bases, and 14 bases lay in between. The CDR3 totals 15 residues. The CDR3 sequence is CASSSFGEGNQPQHF. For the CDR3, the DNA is TGTGCCAGCAGTTCCTTCGGGGAGGGGAATCAGCCCCAGCATTTT.

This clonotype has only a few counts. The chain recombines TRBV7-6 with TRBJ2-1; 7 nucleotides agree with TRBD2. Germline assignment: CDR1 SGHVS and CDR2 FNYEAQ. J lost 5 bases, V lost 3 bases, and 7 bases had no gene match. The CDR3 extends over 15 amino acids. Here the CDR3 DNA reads TGTGCCAGCAGCTTTGAGACTAGCTACCACAATGAGCAGTTCTTC. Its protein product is CASSFETSYHNEQFF. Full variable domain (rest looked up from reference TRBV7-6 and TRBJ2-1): GAGVSQSPRYKVTKRGQDVALRCDPISGHVSLYWYRQALGQGPEFLTYFNYEAQQDKSGLPNDRFSAERPEGSISTLTIQRTEQRDSAMYRCASSFETSYHNEQFFGPGTRLTVL.

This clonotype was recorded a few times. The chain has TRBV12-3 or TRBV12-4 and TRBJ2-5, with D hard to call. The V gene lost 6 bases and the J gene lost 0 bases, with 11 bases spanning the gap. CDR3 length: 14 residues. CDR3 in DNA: TGTGCCAGCAGCCAGACCCAGTACCAAGAGACCCAGTACTTC. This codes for CASSQTQYQETQYF.

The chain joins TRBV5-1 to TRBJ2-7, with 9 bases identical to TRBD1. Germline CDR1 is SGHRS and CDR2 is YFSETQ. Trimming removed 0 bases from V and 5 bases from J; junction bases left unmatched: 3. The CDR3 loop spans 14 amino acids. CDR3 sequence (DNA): TGCGCCAGCAGCTTGGGGGACAGGGACAACGAGCAGTACTTC. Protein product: CASSLGDRDNEQYF.

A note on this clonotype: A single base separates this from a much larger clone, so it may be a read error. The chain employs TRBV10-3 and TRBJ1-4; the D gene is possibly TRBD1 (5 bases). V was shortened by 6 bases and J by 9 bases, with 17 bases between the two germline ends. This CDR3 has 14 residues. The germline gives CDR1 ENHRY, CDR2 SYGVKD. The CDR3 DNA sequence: TGTGCCATCAGCCCCGGAGGGGAGGTCAAAAAACTGTTTTTT. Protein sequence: CAISPGGEVKKLFF.

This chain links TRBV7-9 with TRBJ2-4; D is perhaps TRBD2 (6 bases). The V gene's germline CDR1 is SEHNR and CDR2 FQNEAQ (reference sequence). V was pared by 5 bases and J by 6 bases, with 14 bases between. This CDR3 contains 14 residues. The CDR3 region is CASSPLPGGNIQYF. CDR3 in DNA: TGTGCCAGCAGCCCCCTCCCCGGGGGAAACATTCAGTACTTC.

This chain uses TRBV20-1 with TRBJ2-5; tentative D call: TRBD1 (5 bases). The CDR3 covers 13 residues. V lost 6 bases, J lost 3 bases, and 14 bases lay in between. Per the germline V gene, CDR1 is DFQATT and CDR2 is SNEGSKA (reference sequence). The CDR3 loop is CSARQHIKETQYF. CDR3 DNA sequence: TGCAGTGCAAGACAGCATATTAAAGAGACCCAGTACTTC.

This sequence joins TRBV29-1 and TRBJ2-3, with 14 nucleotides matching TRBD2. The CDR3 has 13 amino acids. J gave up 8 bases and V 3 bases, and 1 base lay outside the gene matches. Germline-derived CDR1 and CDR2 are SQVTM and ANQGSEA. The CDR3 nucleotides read TGCAGCGTTGAGACTAGCGGGAGGGCTACGCAGTATTTT. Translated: CSVETSGRATQYF.

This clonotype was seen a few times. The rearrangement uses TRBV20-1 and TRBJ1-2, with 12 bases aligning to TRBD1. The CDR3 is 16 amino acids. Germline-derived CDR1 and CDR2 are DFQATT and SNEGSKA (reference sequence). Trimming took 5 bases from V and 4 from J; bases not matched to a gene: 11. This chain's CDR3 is CSAPTGQGASSYGYTF. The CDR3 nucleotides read TGCAGTGCTCCCACGGGACAGGGGGCATCGAGCTATGGCTACACCTTC.

CDR3 sequence reads: CSVERTALRGSEAFF. CDR3 coding DNA: TGCAGCGTCGAAAGGACCGCTCTTCGGGGGTCTGAAGCTTTCTTT. This chain uses TRBV29-1 with TRBJ1-1, with D possibly matching TRBD1 (5 bases). There are 15 residues in the CDR3. V gave up 6 bases and J gave up 6 bases, with 23 bases separating them. Germline V gives CDR1 SQVTM, CDR2 ANQGSEA.

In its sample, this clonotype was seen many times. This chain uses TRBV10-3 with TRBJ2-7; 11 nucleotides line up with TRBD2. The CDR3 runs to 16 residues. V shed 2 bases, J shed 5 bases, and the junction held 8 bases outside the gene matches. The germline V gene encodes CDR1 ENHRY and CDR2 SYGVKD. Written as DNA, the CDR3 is TGTGCCATCAGTGAGCCCTCTAGCGGGAGGTCCAACGAGCAGTACTTC. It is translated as CAISEPSSGRSNEQYF.

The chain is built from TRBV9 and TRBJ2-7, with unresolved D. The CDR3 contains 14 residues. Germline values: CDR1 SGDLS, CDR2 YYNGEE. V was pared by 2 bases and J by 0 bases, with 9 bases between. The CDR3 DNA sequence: TGTGCCAGCAGCGTTTCCCTGGGCTCCTACGAGCAGTACTTC. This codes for CASSVSLGSYEQYF.

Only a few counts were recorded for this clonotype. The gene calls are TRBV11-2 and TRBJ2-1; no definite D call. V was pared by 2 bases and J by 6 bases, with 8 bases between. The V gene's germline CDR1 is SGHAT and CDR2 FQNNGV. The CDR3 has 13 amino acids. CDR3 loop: CASSLRVVNEQFF. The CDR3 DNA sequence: TGTGCCAGCAGCTTAAGGGTCGTCAATGAGCAGTTCTTC.

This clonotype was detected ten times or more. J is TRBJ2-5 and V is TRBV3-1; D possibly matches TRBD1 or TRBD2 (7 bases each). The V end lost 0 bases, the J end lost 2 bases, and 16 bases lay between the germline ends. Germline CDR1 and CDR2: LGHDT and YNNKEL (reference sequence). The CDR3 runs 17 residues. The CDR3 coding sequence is TGTGCCAGCAGCCAAGATGGGAGGGGGCGGAGGCAAGAGACCCAGTACTTC. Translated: CASSQDGRGRRQETQYF.